A selection of T cell receptor beta chains follows, all from one sample in a study of OX40 agonist ivuxolimab in advanced cancers. TCRdb's copy holds only in-frame clones and misses some; the assay was immunoSEQ multiplex PCR. The data hold about 45,000 clones, with 80% to 90% observed a single time. Sequences were derived from CD4+ or CD8+ T cells sorted from blood, sampled in a trial of the OX40 agonist ivuxolimab. The receptor source for this set is an adult with an advanced solid tumor such as melanoma, head and neck, liver or kidney cancer. Each CDR3 is given with its conserved first and last residue. The D gene is left open where the match is weak. Size is omitted from some rows. Given values are once, few, many or a class for expanded clones.

cdr3_nt: TGTGCCAGCAGCCTTCACTTCGGCACTGAAGCTTTCTTT
cdr3_aa: CASSLHFGTEAFF
d_call: .
j_call: TRBJ1-1
clone_size: once
v_call: TRBV6-4

cdr3_nt: TGTGCCAGCAGCTTCGGGCTGGGGGCCTATGGTATCGATACGCAGTATTTT
cdr3_aa: CASSFGLGAYGIDTQYF
d_call: .
j_call: TRBJ2-3
clone_size: .
v_call: TRBV11-2

cdr3_nt: TGTGCCAGCAGTTATGGGGGGGAAGGTTTTAATTCACCCCTCCACTTT
cdr3_aa: CASSYGGEGFNSPLHF
d_call: .
j_call: TRBJ1-6
clone_size: .
v_call: TRBV6-5

cdr3_nt: TGTGCCAGCAGTGATGGGACAGAGGTGTTTTTT
cdr3_aa: CASSDGTEVFF
d_call: TRBD1
j_call: TRBJ1-4
clone_size: .
v_call: TRBV6-1

cdr3_nt: TGTGCCAGCAGCTTAATGCACGAGCAGTACTTC
cdr3_aa: CASSLMHEQYF
d_call: .
j_call: TRBJ2-7
clone_size: .
v_call: TRBV13

cdr3_nt: TGTGCCAGCAGCTTGAGAGGGTCCCCAGAGACCCAGTACTTC
cdr3_aa: CASSLRGSPETQYF
d_call: .
j_call: TRBJ2-5
clone_size: .
v_call: TRBV5-6

cdr3_nt: TGTGCCAGCAGCGTCCGAGCGGGGGGCGAGGTAGATACGCAGTATTTT
cdr3_aa: CASSVRAGGEVDTQYF
d_call: TRBD2
j_call: TRBJ2-3
clone_size: .
v_call: TRBV7-2

cdr3_nt: TGTGCCAGCAGGGGGTGGGGGAGTGCGATTGGTACGCAGTATTTT
cdr3_aa: CASRGWGSAIGTQYF
d_call: .
j_call: TRBJ2-3
clone_size: .
v_call: TRBV2

cdr3_nt: TGTGCCAGCAGCTCGGGACAGGGTTGGAACACTGAAGCTTTCTTT
cdr3_aa: CASSSGQGWNTEAFF
d_call: TRBD1
j_call: TRBJ1-1
clone_size: .
v_call: TRBV11-3

cdr3_nt: TGTGCCAGCAGTTTTCAGGGTAGGACTGAAGCTTTCTTT
cdr3_aa: CASSFQGRTEAFF
d_call: .
j_call: TRBJ1-1
clone_size: once
v_call: TRBV6-6

cdr3_nt: TGTGCCAGCAGAGAAGATCGACTAGCGGGACCCTACGAGCAGTACTTC
cdr3_aa: CASREDRLAGPYEQYF
d_call: TRBD2
j_call: TRBJ2-7
clone_size: once
v_call: TRBV27

cdr3_nt: TGTGCCAGCGGGCCACTAGCGGGGGGGCGCCCAGATACGCAGTATTTT
cdr3_aa: CASGPLAGGRPDTQYF
d_call: TRBD2
j_call: TRBJ2-3
clone_size: .
v_call: TRBV9

cdr3_nt: TGCGCCAGCAGCCTCCAGGCGGGGGGGGCCGGAAACATTCAGTACTTC
cdr3_aa: CASSLQAGGAGNIQYF
d_call: TRBD2
j_call: TRBJ2-4
clone_size: .
v_call: TRBV5-1

cdr3_nt: TGTGCCTGTTGGACAGGCTACGAGCAGTACTTC
cdr3_aa: CACWTGYEQYF
d_call: TRBD1
j_call: TRBJ2-7
clone_size: .
v_call: TRBV30

cdr3_nt: TGTGCCAGCAGCCCGGACTCCTTCTATGGCTACACCTTC
cdr3_aa: CASSPDSFYGYTF
d_call: .
j_call: TRBJ1-2
clone_size: few
v_call: TRBV5-5

cdr3_nt: TGTGCCACCAGCAGTCCTAGCGACACGAGCTCCTACAATGAGCAGTTCTTC
cdr3_aa: CATSSPSDTSSYNEQFF
d_call: .
j_call: TRBJ2-1
clone_size: .
v_call: TRBV15

cdr3_nt: TGTGCCAGCTCAGGAGGGGGGTCCTATGGCTACACCTTC
cdr3_aa: CASSGGGSYGYTF
d_call: .
j_call: TRBJ1-2
clone_size: once
v_call: TRBV18

cdr3_nt: TGTGCCAGCAGCCCCCCCGCGGGGCTAGCGGGGTACTACGAGCAGTACTTC
cdr3_aa: CASSPPAGLAGYYEQYF
d_call: TRBD2
j_call: TRBJ2-7
clone_size: .
v_call: TRBV7-9

cdr3_nt: TGTGCCAGCAGTACGGGACAGGGTAACTACACCTTC
cdr3_aa: CASSTGQGNYTF
d_call: TRBD1
j_call: TRBJ1-2
clone_size: .
v_call: TRBV6-5

cdr3_nt: .
cdr3_aa: CSVGPGVATGTQYF
d_call: .
j_call: TRBJ2-3
clone_size: .
v_call: TRBV29-1

cdr3_nt: TGTGCCAGCAGCGTAGGGGTTTCGGGTTCAGCCCAGCATTTT
cdr3_aa: CASSVGVSGSAQHF
d_call: .
j_call: TRBJ1-5
clone_size: .
v_call: TRBV9

cdr3_nt: TGTGCCAGCAGTTCGCACAGGGGGCAATACGAGCAGTACTTC
cdr3_aa: CASSSHRGQYEQYF
d_call: TRBD1
j_call: TRBJ2-7
clone_size: .
v_call: TRBV6-9

cdr3_nt: TGTGCCACCAGTAGCGGGACATTCTATAATTCACCCCTCCACTTT
cdr3_aa: CATSSGTFYNSPLHF
d_call: .
j_call: TRBJ1-6
clone_size: .
v_call: TRBV15

cdr3_nt: TGTGCCAACCCTCCCGACAGGGGGCAGGGTGGCTACACCTTC
cdr3_aa: CANPPDRGQGGYTF
d_call: TRBD1
j_call: TRBJ1-2
clone_size: .
v_call: TRBV2

cdr3_nt: TGTGCCAGCAGCTTAGAGGGGACCACAGATACGCAGTATTTT
cdr3_aa: CASSLEGTTDTQYF
d_call: .
j_call: TRBJ2-3
clone_size: .
v_call: TRBV7-9

cdr3_nt: TGTGCCTGGAGGATTTCAGGGACGAACAGAGATTCACCCCTCCACTTT
cdr3_aa: CAWRISGTNRDSPLHF
d_call: .
j_call: TRBJ1-6
clone_size: .
v_call: TRBV30

cdr3_nt: TGTGCCAGCTCTCCAGGGAATACAGGATCCCTCCACTTT
cdr3_aa: CASSPGNTGSLHF
d_call: .
j_call: TRBJ1-6
clone_size: few
v_call: TRBV18

cdr3_nt: TGCGCCAGCAGCTTGGAACGGGCCGAGTGGTACGAGCAGTACTTC
cdr3_aa: CASSLERAEWYEQYF
d_call: .
j_call: TRBJ2-7
clone_size: .
v_call: TRBV5-1

cdr3_nt: TGTGCCAGCAGAAGAACCTCTGGAAACACCATATATTTT
cdr3_aa: CASRRTSGNTIYF
d_call: .
j_call: TRBJ1-3
clone_size: .
v_call: TRBV27

cdr3_nt: TGTGCCAGCAGACTGCGCGCGAACACCGGGGAGCTGTTTTTT
cdr3_aa: CASRLRANTGELFF
d_call: .
j_call: TRBJ2-2
clone_size: .
v_call: TRBV6-4

cdr3_nt: TGTGCCAGCAGCTTACAACTAGCGGGAGTGATTGAGCAGTTCTTC
cdr3_aa: CASSLQLAGVIEQFF
d_call: TRBD2
j_call: TRBJ2-1
clone_size: few
v_call: TRBV11-2

cdr3_nt: TGTGCCAGCAGCTTCTTATACGAGCAGTACTTC
cdr3_aa: CASSFLYEQYF
d_call: .
j_call: TRBJ2-7
clone_size: .
v_call: TRBV7-9

cdr3_nt: TGTGCCAGCAGCTTACTCACGGTCCTTCCCCAAGCTGAAGCTTTCTTT
cdr3_aa: CASSLLTVLPQAEAFF
d_call: .
j_call: TRBJ1-1
clone_size: once
v_call: TRBV7-9

cdr3_nt: TGTGCCAGCAGCTTAGGGTCTAGCGAGCAGTACTTC
cdr3_aa: CASSLGSSEQYF
d_call: .
j_call: TRBJ2-7
clone_size: .
v_call: TRBV7-9

cdr3_nt: TGTGCCAGCAGGACAAACCCGGGGGTTGGCACCGGGGAGCTGTTTTTT
cdr3_aa: CASRTNPGVGTGELFF
d_call: .
j_call: TRBJ2-2
clone_size: .
v_call: TRBV6-6

cdr3_nt: TGTGCCAGCAGCTTGGGACTAGCAGCCTACGAGCAGTACTTC
cdr3_aa: CASSLGLAAYEQYF
d_call: TRBD2
j_call: TRBJ2-7
clone_size: .
v_call: TRBV11-2

cdr3_nt: TGTGCCAGCAGTTTTGGTGGTCTCTATGGCTACACCTTC
cdr3_aa: CASSFGGLYGYTF
d_call: .
j_call: TRBJ1-2
clone_size: .
v_call: TRBV28

cdr3_nt: TGTGCCAGTAGTATCCGGCAGGGGGGCCCCTACAATGAGCAGTTCTTC
cdr3_aa: CASSIRQGGPYNEQFF
d_call: .
j_call: TRBJ2-1
clone_size: few
v_call: TRBV19

cdr3_nt: TGTGCCATCAGCGGACAGCTCGTCTATGGCTACACCTTC
cdr3_aa: CAISGQLVYGYTF
d_call: .
j_call: TRBJ1-2
clone_size: medium-sized
v_call: TRBV10-3

cdr3_nt: TGTGCCAGCAGTCCCTCCGGGACTAGCGGGGGGGCCACCGAGACGCAGTATTTT
cdr3_aa: CASSPSGTSGGATETQYF
d_call: TRBD2
j_call: TRBJ2-3
clone_size: .
v_call: TRBV7-3

cdr3_nt: TGCGCCAGCAGCCCCGGGACAGGGAATCAGCCCCAGCATTTT
cdr3_aa: CASSPGTGNQPQHF
d_call: TRBD1
j_call: TRBJ1-5
clone_size: .
v_call: TRBV5-1

cdr3_nt: TGTGCCAGCAGTGGAGGGCTCGACACTGAAGCTTTCTTT
cdr3_aa: CASSGGLDTEAFF
d_call: .
j_call: TRBJ1-1
clone_size: .
v_call: TRBV27

cdr3_nt: TGTGCCAGTAGCCCTAGCGGGTGGGGCACTGAAGCTTTCTTT
cdr3_aa: CASSPSGWGTEAFF
d_call: .
j_call: TRBJ1-1
clone_size: few
v_call: TRBV19

cdr3_nt: TGTGCCAGCAGCTCCCGAGGGGGCGGCTACGAGCAGTACTTC
cdr3_aa: CASSSRGGGYEQYF
d_call: TRBD1
j_call: TRBJ2-7
clone_size: .
v_call: TRBV11-2

cdr3_nt: TGTGCCAGCAGCGTAGCCAGGGCGAATGAAAAACTGTTTTTT
cdr3_aa: CASSVARANEKLFF
d_call: .
j_call: TRBJ1-4
clone_size: .
v_call: TRBV9